The clone carrying this T cell receptor (beta chain) is identified as medium-sized from frequency. Its cognate antigen is unknown. This sample stems from a study of synovial regulatory T cells in juvenile arthritis. Germline V gives CDR1 SGHRS, CDR2 YFSETQ. The CDR3 consists of 14 residues. Nucleotide data are not available. The study, taken as a whole, reports: Blood Treg cells that were inflammation-associated showed lower TCR diversity than other blood Treg cells.

Here immunoSEQ multiplex PCR was the method, and the copy in TCRdb shows in-frame clones only, minus some. Listed are under 1,200 clones; about 5.5% falls within the top ten. V is TRBV5-1 and J is TRBJ1-4. The specimen was Treg cells from blood. The subset here: HLA-DR+ inflammation-associated blood Treg cells. The receptor's source is a donor between 2 and 35 years old with juvenile idiopathic arthritis. CDR3 loop: CASSRSGGGEKLFF.